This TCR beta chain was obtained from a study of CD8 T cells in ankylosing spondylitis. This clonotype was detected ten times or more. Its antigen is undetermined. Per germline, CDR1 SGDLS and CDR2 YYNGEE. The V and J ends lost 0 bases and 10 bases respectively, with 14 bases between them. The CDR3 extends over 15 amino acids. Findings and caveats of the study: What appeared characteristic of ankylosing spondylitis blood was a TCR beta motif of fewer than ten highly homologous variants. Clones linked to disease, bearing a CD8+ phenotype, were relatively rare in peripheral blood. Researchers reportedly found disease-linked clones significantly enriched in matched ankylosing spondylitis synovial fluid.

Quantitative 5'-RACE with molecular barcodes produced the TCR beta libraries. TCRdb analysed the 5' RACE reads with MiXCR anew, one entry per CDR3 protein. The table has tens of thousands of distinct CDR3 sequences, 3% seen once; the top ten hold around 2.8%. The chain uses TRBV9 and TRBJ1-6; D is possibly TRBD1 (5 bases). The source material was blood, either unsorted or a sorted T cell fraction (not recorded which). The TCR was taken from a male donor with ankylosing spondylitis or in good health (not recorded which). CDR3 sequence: CASSVGGTAASPLHF. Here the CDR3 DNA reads TGTGCCAGCAGCGTAGGGGGGACGGCGGCGTCACCCCTCCACTTT.